These T cell receptor beta chains were read from a single sample in a study of immune characterization of retroperitoneal liposarcoma. TCRdb redid the calling of the PCR reads with MiXCR, one entry per CDR3 protein. The sample has over 15,000 distinct CDR3 sequences; more than 35% are singletons. What was sequenced was blood. All receptors come from a male donor with retroperitoneal liposarcoma. The CDR3 runs from the conserved cysteine through the conserved F or W. The order of the fields is V gene, D gene, clone size, J gene, CDR3 protein, CDR3 DNA. D genes are given only for firm matches. Not all rows give a size; the values are once, few, many and, for expanded clones, a class.

TRBV6-1	TRBD1	many	TRBJ1-2	CASSRQGTGNYGYTF	TGTGCCAGCAGTCGACAAGGGACAGGAAACTATGGCTACACCTTC
TRBV6-1	TRBD2	NA	TRBJ2-3	CASSTTGTSVGTQYF	TGTGCCAGCAGTACTACCGGGACTAGCGTTGGGACGCAGTATTTT
TRBV27	TRBD2	medium-sized	TRBJ2-5	CASSWAGAQETQYF	TGTGCCAGCAGTTGGGCGGGAGCTCAAGAGACCCAGTACTTC
TRBV10-3	NA	NA	TRBJ2-5	CATSVGASQETQYF	TGTGCCACGTCTGTGGGGGCATCCCAAGAGACCCAGTACTTC
TRBV6-5	NA	NA	TRBJ1-3	CASGGGHRGVGNTIYF	TGTGCCAGCGGGGGGGGCCATCGGGGTGTTGGAAACACCATATATTTT
TRBV6-5	TRBD1	many	TRBJ1-1	CASSYLSAGGPGAFF	TGTGCCAGCAGTTACTTGTCGGCAGGGGGTCCCGGGGCTTTCTTT
TRBV6-1	NA	many	TRBJ2-7	CASTGGTVYNEQYF	TGTGCCAGCACAGGGGGGACAGTATACAATGAGCAGTACTTC
TRBV7-9	NA	many	TRBJ1-1	CASSPSRAGARGAFF	TGTGCCAGCAGCCCTAGTAGGGCAGGGGCTAGAGGAGCTTTCTTT
TRBV25-1	NA	few	TRBJ2-3	CASSDRGDTQYF	TGTGCCAGCAGTGACCGGGGCGATACGCAGTATTTT
TRBV6-1	NA	NA	TRBJ2-1	CSSSPTGTVSYEQCF	TGTTCCAGCAGTCCTACCGGGACTGTATCCTACGAGCAGTGCTTC
TRBV6-1	NA	medium-sized	TRBJ2-7	CASSEMVGGFYEQYF	TGTGCCAGCAGTGAAATGGTAGGTGGGTTCTACGAGCAGTACTTC
TRBV7-2	NA	NA	TRBJ2-7	CASSLVHYEQYF	TGTGCCAGCAGCTTAGTGCACTACGAGCAGTACTTC
TRBV4-1	TRBD2	NA	TRBJ2-7	CASSQPAGGLGPYEQYF	TGTGCCAGCAGCCAACCCGCGGGGGGACTAGGTCCCTACGAGCAGTACTTC
TRBV12-3/TRBV12-4	NA	NA	TRBJ2-2	CASRQGPNTGELFF	TGTGCCAGCAGACAAGGACCAAACACCGGGGAGCTGTTTTTT
TRBV12-3/TRBV12-4	TRBD1	NA	TRBJ2-1	CASSERQGAAEQFF	TGTGCCAGCAGTGAAAGACAGGGGGCTGCCGAGCAGTTCTTC
TRBV12-3/TRBV12-4	NA	few	TRBJ2-3	CASSISPDTQYF	TGTGCCAGCAGTATCAGCCCGGATACGCAGTATTTT
TRBV6-1	TRBD1	NA	TRBJ2-7	CARRDRSSYEQYF	TGTGCCCGTAGGGACAGGTCGTCCTACGAGCAGTACTTC
TRBV6-6	TRBD2	NA	TRBJ2-1	CASSYEGLAGPLGEQFF	TGTGCCAGCAGTTATGAGGGACTAGCGGGACCTTTAGGTGAGCAGTTCTTC
TRBV23-1	TRBD1	NA	TRBJ1-5	CASSLFRQGCQPQHF	TGCGCCAGCAGCCTTTTCAGACAGGGATGTCAGCCCCAGCATTTT
TRBV7-2	NA	NA	TRBJ2-1	CSSSDVAVGLQGETQFF	TGTTCCAGCAGCGACGTAGCTGTAGGGCTTCAAGGAGAGACCCAGTTCTTC
TRBV11-3	NA	NA	TRBJ2-7	CASSPPGRGADEQYF	TGTGCCAGCAGCCCTCCGGGACGGGGGGCCGATGAGCAGTACTTC
TRBV27	NA	few	TRBJ2-1	CASSSPPTTYNEQFF	TGTGCCAGCAGTTCGCCCCCGACAACGTACAATGAGCAGTTCTTC
TRBV6-6	TRBD2	few	TRBJ2-5	CASSYSASGDQETQYF	TGTGCCAGCAGTTACTCCGCTAGCGGGGACCAAGAGACCCAGTACTTC
TRBV6-4	NA	NA	TRBJ2-1	CASSDSSGTGHNEQFF	TGTGCCAGCAGTGACTCATCCGGGACTGGCCACAATGAGCAGTTCTTC
TRBV6-6	NA	medium-sized	TRBJ2-5	CASSYSRRQETQYF	TGTGCCAGCAGTTACTCCCGCAGGCAAGAGACCCAGTACTTC
TRBV6-1	NA	few	TRBJ1-1	CASSLGKREEAFF	TGTGCCAGCAGTCTGGGAAAGCGAGAAGAAGCTTTCTTT
TRBV6-1	TRBD2	few	TRBJ2-5	CASSPGLAAISGQETQYF	TGTGCCAGCAGCCCCGGACTAGCGGCAATTTCGGGCCAAGAGACCCAGTACTTC
TRBV6-1	TRBD2	NA	TRBJ2-7	CASSPTSGGGYEQYF	TGTGCCAGCAGTCCGACGAGCGGGGGGGGGTACGAGCAGTACTTC
TRBV7-2	NA	many	TRBJ1-5	CASKGDSNQPQHF	TGTGCCAGCAAGGGTGATAGCAATCAGCCCCAGCATTTT
TRBV6-8	NA	NA	TRBJ2-7	CASTATEPGSYEQYF	TGTGCCAGCACCGCGACGGAACCGGGCTCCTACGAGCAGTACTTC
TRBV6-1	TRBD2	many	TRBJ2-5	CASSEELAGVQETQYF	TGTGCCAGCAGTGAAGAGTTAGCGGGAGTCCAAGAGACCCAGTACTTC
TRBV10-1	NA	NA	TRBJ2-7	CASSPLGGYEQYF	TGCGCCAGCAGTCCCCTGGGGGGCTACGAGCAGTACTTC
TRBV7-2	NA	NA	TRBJ2-2	CASSFSDQGGELFF	TGTGCCAGCAGCTTCTCGGATCAGGGCGGGGAGCTGTTTTTT
TRBV7-9	NA	many	TRBJ2-1	CASSFPGYSTYEQFF	TGTGCCAGCAGCTTCCCGGGTTACAGTACCTACGAGCAGTTCTTC
TRBV7-9	NA	few	TRBJ2-7	CASSVGGRRNEQYF	TGTGCCAGCAGCGTTGGAGGCCGTCGCAACGAGCAGTACTTC
TRBV6-1	NA	many	TRBJ2-7	CASSETSPLGLEQYF	TGTGCCAGCAGTGAGACGTCCCCTTTGGGTCTCGAGCAGTACTTC